This T cell receptor (beta chain) appears in the sequencing data of a study of a mutant IDH1 vaccine in newly diagnosed glioma. Notes on this clone: Its antigen remains unidentified.

This sample's time point: week 23, last vaccination. Mutant IDH1 20-mer peptide, at 300 ug, made up each vaccine dose, with topical imiquimod. In every donor, the tumor was a new WHO grade 3 or 4 IDH1-mutant, ATRX-lost astrocytoma. TCRdb's table, derived via immunoSEQ multiplex PCR, lists solely in-frame clones and lacks some. The repertoire holds tens of thousands of clones, with 80% as singletons. The germline CDR1 and CDR2 sequences are MRHNA and SNTAGT. The CDR3 consists of 13 residues. The germline V and J ends were trimmed by 3 bases and 1 base, with 5 bases remaining between them. The sequence was collected from a man between 40 and 49 years old with glioma. The genes are TRBV6-4 and TRBJ2-3; no clear D gene. The source material was PBMCs, sampled from a glioma patient whose treatment included an IDH1 peptide vaccine. The CDR3 nucleotides read TGTGCCAGCAGTGAAGAGGGCACAGATACGCAGTATTTT. Translating it yields CASSEEGTDTQYF.